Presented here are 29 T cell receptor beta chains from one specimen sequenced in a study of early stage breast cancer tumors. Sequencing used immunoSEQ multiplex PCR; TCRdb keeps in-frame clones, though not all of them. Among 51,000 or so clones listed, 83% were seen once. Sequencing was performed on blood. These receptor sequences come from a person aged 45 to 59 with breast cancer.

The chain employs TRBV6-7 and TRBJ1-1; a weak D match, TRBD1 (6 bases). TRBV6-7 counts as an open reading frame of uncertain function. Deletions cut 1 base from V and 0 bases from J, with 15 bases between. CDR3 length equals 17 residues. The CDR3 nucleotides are TGTGCCAGCAGTTACTTCCCCCCGGACAGCATGAACACTGAAGCTTTCTTT. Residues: CASSYFPPDSMNTEAFF.

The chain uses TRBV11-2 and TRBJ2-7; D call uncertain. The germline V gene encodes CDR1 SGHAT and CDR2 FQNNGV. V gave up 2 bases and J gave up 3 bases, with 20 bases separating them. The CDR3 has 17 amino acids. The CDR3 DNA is TGTGCCAGCAGCTTACCACTCAGGCACAATCCCTACTACGAGCAGTACTTC. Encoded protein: CASSLPLRHNPYYEQYF.

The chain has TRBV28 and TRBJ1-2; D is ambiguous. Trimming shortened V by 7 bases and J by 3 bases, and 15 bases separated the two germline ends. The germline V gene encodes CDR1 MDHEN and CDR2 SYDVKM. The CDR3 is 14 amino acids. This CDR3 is CASTRRGPHYGYTF. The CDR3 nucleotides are TGTGCCAGCACCCGGCGGGGTCCTCACTATGGCTACACCTTC.

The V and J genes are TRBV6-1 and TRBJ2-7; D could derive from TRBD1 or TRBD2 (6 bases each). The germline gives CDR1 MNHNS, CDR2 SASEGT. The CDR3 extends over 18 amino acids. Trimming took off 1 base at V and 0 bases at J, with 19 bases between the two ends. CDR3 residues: CASSEEGGQGRSSYEQYF. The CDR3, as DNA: TGTGCCAGCAGTGAAGAAGGGGGGCAGGGCAGGAGCTCCTACGAGCAGTACTTC.

CDR3 nucleotides: TGCGCCAGCAGCTTCCAGATTAGGGCACCTAGCAATCAGCCCCAGCATTTT. As protein: CASSFQIRAPSNQPQHF. This sequence joins TRBV5-1 and TRBJ1-5, with D unclear. CDR1 is SGHRS and CDR2 is YFSETQ in the germline V gene. Trimming took 2 bases from V and 0 from J, leaving 15 bases between them. The CDR3 extends over 17 amino acids.

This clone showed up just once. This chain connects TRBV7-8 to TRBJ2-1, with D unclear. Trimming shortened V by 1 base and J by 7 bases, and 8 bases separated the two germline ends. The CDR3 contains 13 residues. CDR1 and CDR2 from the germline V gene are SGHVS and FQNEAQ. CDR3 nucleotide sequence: TGTGCCAGCAGCTTAGGATTGGGTAATGAGCAGTTCTTC. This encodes CASSLGLGNEQFF.

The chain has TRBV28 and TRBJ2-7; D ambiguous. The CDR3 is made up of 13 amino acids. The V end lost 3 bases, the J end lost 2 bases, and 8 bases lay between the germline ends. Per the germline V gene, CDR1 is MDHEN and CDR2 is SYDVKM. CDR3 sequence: CASSFTNAYEQYF. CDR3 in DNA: TGTGCCAGCAGTTTTACAAATGCCTACGAGCAGTACTTC.

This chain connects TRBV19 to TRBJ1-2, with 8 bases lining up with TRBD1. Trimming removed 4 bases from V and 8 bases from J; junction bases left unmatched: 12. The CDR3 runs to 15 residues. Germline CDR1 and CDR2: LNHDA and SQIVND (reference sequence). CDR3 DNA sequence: TGTGCCAGTAGTACCTCAGGGGGCCTTCCCTCCGGCTACACCTTC. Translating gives CASSTSGGLPSGYTF. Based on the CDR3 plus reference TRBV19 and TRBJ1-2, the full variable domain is DGGITQSPKYLFRKEGQNVTLSCEQNLNHDAMYWYRQDPGQGLRLIYYSQIVNDFQKGDIAEGYSVSREKKESFPLTVTSAQKNPTAFYLCASSTSGGLPSGYTFGSGTRLTVV.

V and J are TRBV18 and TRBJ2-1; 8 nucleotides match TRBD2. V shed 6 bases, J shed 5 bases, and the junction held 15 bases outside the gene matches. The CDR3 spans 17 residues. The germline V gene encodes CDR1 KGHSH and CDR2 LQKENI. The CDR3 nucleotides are TGTGCCAGCTCCCCTCTCGGGGGGGGGCTGAACAACAATGAGCAGTTCTTC. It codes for CASSPLGGGLNNNEQFF.

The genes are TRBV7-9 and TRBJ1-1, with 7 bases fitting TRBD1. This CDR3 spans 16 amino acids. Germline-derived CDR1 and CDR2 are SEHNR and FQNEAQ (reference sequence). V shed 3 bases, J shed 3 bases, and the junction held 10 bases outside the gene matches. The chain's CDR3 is CASSFLTGSEDTEAFF. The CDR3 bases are TGTGCCAGCAGCTTCTTGACAGGGAGTGAGGACACTGAAGCTTTCTTT.

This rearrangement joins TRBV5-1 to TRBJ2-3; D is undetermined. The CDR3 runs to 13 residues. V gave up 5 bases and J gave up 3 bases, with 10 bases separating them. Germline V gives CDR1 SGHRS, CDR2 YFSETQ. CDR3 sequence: CASRAPSTDTQYF. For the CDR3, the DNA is TGCGCCAGCAGGGCTCCCTCTACAGATACGCAGTATTTT.

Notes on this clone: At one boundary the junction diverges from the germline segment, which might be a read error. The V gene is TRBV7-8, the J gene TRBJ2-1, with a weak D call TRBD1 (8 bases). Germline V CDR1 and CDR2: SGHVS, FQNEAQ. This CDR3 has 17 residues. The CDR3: CASSFGGGTGSNNEQFF. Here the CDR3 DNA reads TGTGCCAGCAGCTTCGGGGGAGGGACAGGCTCCAACAATGAGCAGTTCTTC.

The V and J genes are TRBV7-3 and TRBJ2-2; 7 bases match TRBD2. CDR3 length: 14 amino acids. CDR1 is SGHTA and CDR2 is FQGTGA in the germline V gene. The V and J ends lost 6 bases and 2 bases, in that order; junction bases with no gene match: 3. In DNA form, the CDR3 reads TGTGCCAGCAGTCGGGACTATAACACCGGGGAGCTGTTTTTT. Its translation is CASSRDYNTGELFF.

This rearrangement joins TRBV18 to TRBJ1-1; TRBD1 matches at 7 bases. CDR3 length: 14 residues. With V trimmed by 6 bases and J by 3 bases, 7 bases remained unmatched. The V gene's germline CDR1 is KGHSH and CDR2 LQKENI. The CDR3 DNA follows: TGTGCCAGCTCTGACTCGACAGGGTACACTGAAGCTTTCTTT. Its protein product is CASSDSTGYTEAFF.

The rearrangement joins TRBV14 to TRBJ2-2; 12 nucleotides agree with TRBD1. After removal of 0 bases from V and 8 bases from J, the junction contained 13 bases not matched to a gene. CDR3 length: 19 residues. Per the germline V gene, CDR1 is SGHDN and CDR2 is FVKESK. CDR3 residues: CASSQEGNPGQGAYGELFF. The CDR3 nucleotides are TGTGCCAGCAGCCAAGAAGGGAACCCGGGACAGGGGGCGTATGGGGAGCTGTTTTTT.

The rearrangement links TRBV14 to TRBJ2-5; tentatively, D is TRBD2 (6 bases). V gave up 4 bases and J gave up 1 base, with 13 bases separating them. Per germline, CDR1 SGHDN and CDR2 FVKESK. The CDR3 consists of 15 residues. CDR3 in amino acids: CASSPPGGIQETQYF. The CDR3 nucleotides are TGTGCCAGCAGCCCCCCCGGGGGAATCCAAGAGACCCAGTACTTC.

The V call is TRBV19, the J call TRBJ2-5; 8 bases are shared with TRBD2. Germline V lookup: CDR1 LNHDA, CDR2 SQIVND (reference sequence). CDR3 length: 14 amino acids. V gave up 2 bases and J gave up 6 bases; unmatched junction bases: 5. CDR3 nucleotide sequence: TGTGCCAGTAGTATAAGACTAGCGAGTCAGACCCAGTACTTC. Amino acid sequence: CASSIRLASQTQYF.

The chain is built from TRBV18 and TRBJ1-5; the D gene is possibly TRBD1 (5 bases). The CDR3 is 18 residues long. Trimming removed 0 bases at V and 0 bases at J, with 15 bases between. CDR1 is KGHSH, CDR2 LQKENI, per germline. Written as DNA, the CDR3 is TGTGCCAGCTCACCACCCGGTGCAGGGCCGTATAGCAATCAGCCCCAGCATTTT. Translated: CASSPPGAGPYSNQPQHF.

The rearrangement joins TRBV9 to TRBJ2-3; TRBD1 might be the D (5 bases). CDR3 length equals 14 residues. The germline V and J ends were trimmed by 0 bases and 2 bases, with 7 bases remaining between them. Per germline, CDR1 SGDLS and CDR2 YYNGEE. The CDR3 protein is CASSVGQPTDTQYF. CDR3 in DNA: TGTGCCAGCAGCGTAGGACAGCCCACAGATACGCAGTATTTT.

The CDR3: CASSLGTGIDQETQYF. The CDR3 DNA follows: TGTGCCAGCAGCTTAGGGACAGGGATAGACCAAGAGACCCAGTACTTC. J is TRBJ2-5 and V is TRBV7-9; TRBD1 agrees at 8 bases. Germline V gene data show CDR1 as SEHNR and CDR2 as FQNEAQ (reference sequence). J lost 0 bases, V lost 1 base, and 4 bases had no gene match. CDR3 length: 16 amino acids.

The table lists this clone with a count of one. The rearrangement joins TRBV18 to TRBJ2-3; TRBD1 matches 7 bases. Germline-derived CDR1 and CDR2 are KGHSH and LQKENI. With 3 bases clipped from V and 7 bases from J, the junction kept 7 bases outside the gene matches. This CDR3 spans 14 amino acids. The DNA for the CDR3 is TGTGCCAGCTCACCCGACAGGGTAGGAAATACGCAGTATTTT. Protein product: CASSPDRVGNTQYF.

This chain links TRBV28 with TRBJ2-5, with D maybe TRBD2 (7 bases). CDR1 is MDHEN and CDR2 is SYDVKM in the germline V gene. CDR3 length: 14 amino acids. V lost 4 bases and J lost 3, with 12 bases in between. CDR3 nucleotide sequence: TGTGCCAGCAGTTCGGGGGGCTCCAAAGAGACCCAGTACTTC. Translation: CASSSGGSKETQYF.

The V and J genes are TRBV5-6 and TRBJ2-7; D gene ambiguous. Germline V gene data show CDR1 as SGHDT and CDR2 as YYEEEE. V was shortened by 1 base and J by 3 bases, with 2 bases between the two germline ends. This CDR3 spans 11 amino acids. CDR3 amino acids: CASSLHYEQYF. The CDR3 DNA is TGTGCCAGCAGCTTGCACTACGAGCAGTACTTC.

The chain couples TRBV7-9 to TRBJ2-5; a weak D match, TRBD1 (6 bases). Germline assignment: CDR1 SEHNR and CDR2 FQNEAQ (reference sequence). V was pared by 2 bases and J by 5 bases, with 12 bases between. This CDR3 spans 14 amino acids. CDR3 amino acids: CASSLTGSEETQYF. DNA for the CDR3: TGTGCCAGCAGCTTAACAGGGTCGGAGGAGACCCAGTACTTC.

CDR3 coding DNA: TGCGCCAGCAGTGAGTCTCGGACGTGGGGAGATGAAAAACTGTTTTTT. The encoded protein is CASSESRTWGDEKLFF. This chain joins TRBV10-2 and TRBJ1-4; D is uncertain. V lost 0 bases to trimming and J lost 6 bases, with 14 bases between them. The CDR3 has 16 amino acids. Germline CDR1 reads WSHSY; CDR2 reads SAAADI.

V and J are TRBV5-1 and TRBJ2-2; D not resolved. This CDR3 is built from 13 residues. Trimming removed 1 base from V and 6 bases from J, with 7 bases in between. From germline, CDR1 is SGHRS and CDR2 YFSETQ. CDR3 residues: CASSLYPAGELFF. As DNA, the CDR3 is TGCGCCAGCAGCTTGTACCCGGCCGGGGAGCTGTTTTTT.

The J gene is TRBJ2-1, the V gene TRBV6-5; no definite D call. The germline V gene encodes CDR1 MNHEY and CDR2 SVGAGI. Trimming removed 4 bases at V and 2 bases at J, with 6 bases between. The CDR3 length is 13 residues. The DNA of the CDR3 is TGTGCCAGCAGTTCTTCTGCCTACAATGAGCAGTTCTTC. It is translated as CASSSSAYNEQFF.

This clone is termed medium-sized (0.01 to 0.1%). CDR3 nucleotides: TGTGCCAGCAGCTTAGGGACCTTACCCTCCTACGAGCAGTACTTC. Translation gives CASSLGTLPSYEQYF. The chain couples TRBV7-2 to TRBJ2-7; the D is unclear. This CDR3 spans 15 amino acids. Germline CDR1 and CDR2: SGHTA and FQGNSA. The V gene lost 1 base and the J gene lost 0 bases, with 10 bases spanning the gap.

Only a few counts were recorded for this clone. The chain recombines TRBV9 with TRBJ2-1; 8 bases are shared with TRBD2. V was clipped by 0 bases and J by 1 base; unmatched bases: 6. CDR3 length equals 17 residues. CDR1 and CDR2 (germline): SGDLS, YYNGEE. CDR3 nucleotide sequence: TGTGCCAGCAGCGTAGGGGAAGCGGGAGCGTCCTACAATGAGCAGTTCTTC. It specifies CASSVGEAGASYNEQFF.